This section outlines one T cell receptor beta chain sequence together with its context. Its binding antigen is unknown. Within one base of it there is no much larger clone, and no base qualities were kept. Peripheral blood CD8+ and CD4+ T cells from healthy donors, Susac syndrome patients and multiple sclerosis patients were profiled using high-throughput TCR beta sequencing. Multiple sclerosis controls were treatment-naive patients with stable or active relapsing-remitting disease fulfilling revised McDonald criteria. Bulk CD8+ and CD4+ T cells were purified by magnetic negative isolation, while CD8+ TEMRA cells were enriched using FACS. Blood was drawn into EDTA tubes, processed within 24 hours, and PBMCs were isolated by density gradient centrifugation. PBMCs intended for TCR sequencing were frozen in liquid nitrogen and were later thawed in a 37 degrees C water bath. A purity of at least 90% was achieved for sorted or isolated CD4+, CD8+ and CD8+ TEMRA cells.

The data derive from a study of CD8 T cells in Susac syndrome (dated by TCRdb to about 2019). About the full investigation: Whether CD8+ T cell activation and differentiation in Susac syndrome was antigen driven was tested using repertoire sequencing. Overall study results and their limits: The number of individuals in the TCR sequencing and HLA analysis was recognized as being relatively small.

RNA was extracted using the RNeasy kit, and roughly 0.5 to 1 ug of the RNA was reverse transcribed with random hexamers. TCR beta CDR3 regions were amplified with the immunoSEQ multiplex PCR assay covering 54 Vbeta and 13 Jbeta segments. Bias from PCR amplification was corrected by using a synthetic template baseline for primer optimization and for computational correction. Per the source publication's procedure: Reads were assigned to V, D and J genes according to IMGT and analyzed in immunoSEQ Analyzer, with only productive sequences retained. To calculate clonality, Shannon entropy was normalized by log2 of the number of productive unique sequences and then subtracted from one. For each patient and control, public and private clones were evaluated within the 100 most prevalent clones. A clone was defined as Susac-specific if it was absent from the healthy and MS cohorts, from 950 to 1,300 published viral clones and from other ImmuneACCESS disease sequences. TCRdb reprocessing: public reads trimmed at Q25 with fastp, clones called with MiXCR, in-frame beta chains kept. Every CDR3 protein is listed once, alongside the most common genes and DNA of its rows. These V and J calls derive from TCRdb rather than the authors' analysis. In this sample the table shows 140,000 or so distinct CDR3 sequences, 90% to 95% of which occur a single time. Around 0.12% of the sample is held by the ten biggest clonotypes.

Measured from the cysteine to the phenylalanine, the CDR3 is 16 residues long. Only the CDR3 DNA stays, 48 bases, in frame from base 1. Germline trimming: 5 bases from V, 6 bases from J; junction bases outside gene matches: 14. In the germline V gene, CDR1 corresponds to MDHEN and CDR2 to SYDVKM. Sequenced: CD4+ T cells from PBMCs. The source is a human donor with multiple sclerosis. The chain couples TRBV28 to TRBJ1-1; 8 bases in between match TRBD1. The base sequence is TGTGCCAGCAGTCTGAGTTTGACAGGGGTGGCTTCTGAAGCTTTCTTT. The encoded protein is CASSLSLTGVASEAFF.